Presented here are 27 T cell receptor beta chains from one specimen sequenced in a study of response to subunit inactivated influenza vaccine. TCRdb re-called the RT-PCR reads with MiXCR, one entry per CDR3 protein. This sample has 300,000 to 350,000 distinct CDR3 sequences, with about 20% found just once. Source: PBMCs from blood, taken roughly 20 months after vaccination. All receptors come from a man aged 50-75 years who received an inactivated influenza vaccine.

This clonotype was seen a handful of times. The chain is built from TRBV3-1 and TRBJ1-2; D not certain. Germline CDR1 and CDR2: LGHDT and YNNKEL (reference sequence). The CDR3 length is 15 residues. Trimming shortened V by 4 bases and J by 7 bases, and 19 bases separated the two germline ends. The CDR3 reads CASSPTDRGSSGYTF. In DNA, the CDR3 is TGTGCCAGCAGCCCCACTGACCGAGGTTCCTCTGGCTACACCTTC.

This clonotype appeared a few times. This rearrangement joins TRBV20-1 to TRBJ1-2; tentatively, D is TRBD1 (5 bases). Germline V CDR1 and CDR2: DFQATT, SNEGSKA (reference sequence). The CDR3 totals 16 residues. The V end was cut by 6 bases, the J end by 4 bases, with 24 bases between. CDR3 sequence reads: CSAILEWGTRSYGYTF. The CDR3 DNA sequence: TGCAGTGCCATTTTGGAATGGGGGACTAGGAGCTATGGCTACACCTTC.

This clonotype was recorded a few times. The chain joins TRBV20-1 to TRBJ2-5; D perhaps matches TRBD2 (5 bases). V lost 7 bases, J lost 4 bases, and 10 bases lay in between. The germline V gene encodes CDR1 DFQATT and CDR2 SNEGSKA (reference sequence). The CDR3 loop spans 11 amino acids. CDR3 DNA sequence: TGCAGTGTTGGCGGAGGAGAGACCCAGTACTTC. Protein sequence: CSVGGGETQYF.

This clonotype was observed a few times. The rearrangement uses TRBV12-3 or TRBV12-4 and TRBJ1-1; D call uncertain. V gave up 6 bases and J gave up 0 bases, with 8 bases separating them. The CDR3 has 13 residues. The CDR3 protein is CASSKQMNTEAFF. The DNA of the CDR3 is TGTGCCAGCAGCAAACAAATGAACACTGAAGCTTTCTTT.

The table lists this clonotype with many counts. The chain has TRBV3-1 and TRBJ2-3, with a weak D call TRBD2 (6 bases). The CDR3 spans 18 residues. Germline V gene data show CDR1 as LGHDT and CDR2 as YNNKEL (reference sequence). V gave up 0 bases and J gave up 2 bases, with 18 bases separating them. The CDR3 coding sequence is TGTGCCAGCAGCCAAGATGAAGCGGGCCCACCCTACACAGATACGCAGTATTTT. As protein: CASSQDEAGPPYTDTQYF.

There are a few counts of this clonotype. The CDR3 region has the DNA TGCAGTGCTAGACCCGGGGGGAGAGAGAAACCCTCCCACCGGGAGACCCAGTACTTC. Translating it yields CSARPGGREKPSHRETQYF. This chain uses TRBV20-1 with TRBJ2-5; 7 bases are shared with TRBD2. CDR1 is DFQATT, CDR2 SNEGSKA, per germline (reference sequence). V lost 2 bases, J lost 5 bases, and 23 bases stayed unmatched. This CDR3 is built from 19 residues.

This clonotype has only a few counts. This chain links TRBV7-2 with TRBJ1-2; 7 bases are a match to TRBD1. V gave up 7 bases and J gave up 7 bases; unmatched junction bases: 18. This CDR3 has 16 amino acids. In germline, CDR1 is SGHTA, CDR2 FQGNSA. The CDR3 DNA follows: TGTGCCAGCAACCGGGCAGCGGAGAAGGGGGCAGGTGGCTACACCTTC. Amino acid sequence: CASNRAAEKGAGGYTF.

The rearrangement uses TRBV10-3 and TRBJ2-1, with a possible D match to TRBD1 (6 bases). The V end lost 10 bases, the J end lost 7 bases, and 14 bases lay between the germline ends. Germline loops: CDR1 ENHRY, CDR2 SYGVKD. This CDR3 comprises 12 residues. The CDR3 protein is CATRGGSNEQFF. In DNA, the CDR3 is TGTGCCACCAGGGGCGGGTCTAATGAGCAGTTCTTC.

This chain links TRBV20-1 with TRBJ1-2; TRBD1 matches at 9 bases. V shed 6 bases, J shed 2 bases, and the junction held 7 bases outside the gene matches. The germline gives CDR1 DFQATT, CDR2 SNEGSKA (reference sequence). This CDR3 is built from 14 residues. Written as DNA, the CDR3 is TGCAGTGCGGTCCCAGGACAGGGGAACTATGGCTACACCTTC. This translates into CSAVPGQGNYGYTF.

The rearrangement uses TRBV20-1 and TRBJ2-5; D gene uncertain. Germline assignment: CDR1 DFQATT and CDR2 SNEGSKA (reference sequence). The CDR3 length is 13 residues. With 5 bases removed from V and 4 bases from J, the gap between germline ends came to 14 bases. CDR3 loop: CSAPFRSGETQYF. The CDR3 DNA reads TGCAGTGCTCCCTTTAGGTCCGGAGAGACCCAGTACTTC.

The genes are TRBV7-9 and TRBJ1-1; tentative D call: TRBD1 (6 bases). The CDR3 runs to 15 residues. V was pared by 3 bases and J by 0 bases, with 11 bases between. Per the germline V gene, CDR1 is SEHNR and CDR2 is FQNEAQ (reference sequence). This CDR3 is CASSLSGTLNTEAFF. The CDR3 bases are TGTGCCAGCAGCTTGTCGGGGACACTGAACACTGAAGCTTTCTTT.

The CDR3 nucleotides read TGTGCCAGCAGTTATTTTGGCCAGTACAATGAGAGGGATGAGCAGTTCTTC. Amino acids: CASSYFGQYNERDEQFF. The gene calls are TRBV6-2 or TRBV6-3 and TRBJ2-1; D possibly corresponds to TRBD2 (5 bases). Per the germline V gene, CDR1 is MNHEY and CDR2 is SVGEGT. This CDR3 has 17 amino acids. Trimming removed 3 bases from V and 8 bases from J, with 23 bases in between.

This clonotype has just a few counts. J is TRBJ2-4 and V is TRBV4-3, with TRBD2 identical over 8 bases. The trim removed 3 bases at V and 6 bases at J, leaving 7 bases unmatched. CDR1 and CDR2 from the germline V gene are LGHNA and YSLEER. The CDR3 loop spans 15 amino acids. CDR3 in amino acids: CASSQRGAGTNIQYF. CDR3 DNA: TGCGCCAGCAGCCAGCGGGGGGCGGGAACAAACATTCAGTACTTC.

The rearrangement uses TRBV5-1 and TRBJ2-3, with 7 bases fitting TRBD1. Unmatched junction bases numbered 4, after V lost 3 bases and J lost 0 bases. The CDR3 has 15 residues. CDR1 and CDR2 (germline): SGHRS, YFSETQ. CDR3 nucleotides: TGCGCCAGCAGCTCGGGACAGTCTAGCACAGATACGCAGTATTTT. Protein: CASSSGQSSTDTQYF.

This sequence joins TRBV5-1 and TRBJ1-1; perhaps TRBD1 as D (5 bases). Trimming left V 4 bases short and J 0 bases short, with 13 bases between. Germline assignment: CDR1 SGHRS and CDR2 YFSETQ. This CDR3 region has 15 residues. The CDR3 DNA follows: TGCGCCAGCAGCCCTCTGGGGACCCTGAACACTGAAGCTTTCTTT. It specifies CASSPLGTLNTEAFF.

The gene calls are TRBV6-2 or TRBV6-3 and TRBJ2-1, with a weak D call TRBD2 (6 bases). The CDR3 length is 14 residues. Germline assignment: CDR1 MNHEY and CDR2 SVGEGT. Trimming took off 5 bases at V and 10 bases at J, with 18 bases between the two ends. CDR3 loop: CASSRLLGLPEQFF. The DNA for the CDR3 is TGTGCCAGCAGTCGCCTTCTGGGACTCCCGGAGCAGTTCTTC.

Ten or more counts support this clonotype. The chain combines TRBV6-2 or TRBV6-3 with TRBJ2-2; 12 bases are a match to TRBD2. Germline trimming cut 5 bases from V and 4 bases from J; bases unmatched to any gene: 5. The CDR3 spans 16 residues. Germline lookup yields CDR1 MNHEY and CDR2 SVGEGT. DNA for the CDR3: TGTGCCAGCAGTAACGGACTAGCGGGAATCACCGGGGAGCTGTTTTTT. This translates into CASSNGLAGITGELFF.

The chain links TRBV5-1 to TRBJ2-3; D ambiguous. The CDR3 extends over 12 amino acids. CDR1 SGHRS and CDR2 YFSETQ come from the germline V gene. V dropped 2 bases and J dropped 5 bases, with 6 bases sitting between them. This chain's CDR3 is CASSLIGDTQYF. CDR3 DNA sequence: TGCGCCAGCAGCTTAATAGGAGATACGCAGTATTTT.

The rearrangement uses TRBV15 and TRBJ2-7, with D maybe TRBD1 (6 bases). The V end was cut by 5 bases, the J end by 7 bases, with 18 bases between. Germline V gives CDR1 LNHNV, CDR2 YYDKDF (reference sequence). The CDR3 is 14 residues long. The CDR3 here is CATSSQTGVNEQYF. CDR3 DNA sequence: TGTGCCACCAGCTCCCAGACAGGTGTGAATGAGCAGTACTTC. Full variable domain (outside the CDR3, taken from reference TRBV15 and TRBJ2-7): DAMVIQNPRYQVTQFGKPVTLSCSQTLNHNVMYWYQQKSSQAPKLLFHYYDKDFNNEADTPDNFQSRRPNTSFCFLDIRSPGLGDTAMYLCATSSQTGVNEQYFGPGTRLTVT.

This clonotype was detected ten times or more. The CDR3 loop is CASSLQEGSEKLFF. In DNA, the CDR3 is TGTGCCAGCAGCCTACAGGAAGGTAGTGAAAAACTGTTTTTT. The chain recombines TRBV12-3 or TRBV12-4 with TRBJ1-4, with D perhaps matching TRBD1 (5 bases). V was pared by 6 bases and J by 7 bases, with 15 bases between. This CDR3 has 14 amino acids.

This clonotype was picked up many times. The rearrangement joins TRBV10-3 to TRBJ1-5; D call uncertain. V was clipped by 4 bases and J by 6 bases, with 10 bases between them. Germline V gene sequence: CDR1 ENHRY, CDR2 SYGVKD. The CDR3 spans 13 residues. The CDR3 loop is CAISGGGGQPQHF. The DNA for the CDR3 is TGTGCCATCAGTGGGGGTGGCGGTCAGCCCCAGCATTTT.

This clonotype was observed a handful of times. V and J are TRBV7-9 and TRBJ1-6; no reliable D call. The CDR3 is made up of 16 amino acids. V was shortened by 6 bases and J by 8 bases, with 20 bases between the two germline ends. The germline CDR1 and CDR2 sequences are SEHNR and FQNEAQ (reference sequence). The CDR3 region is CASSPEGAGGHSPLHF. For the CDR3, the DNA is TGTGCCAGCAGTCCAGAGGGTGCTGGAGGGCATTCACCCCTCCACTTT.

The chain recombines TRBV5-4 with TRBJ2-1, with TRBD1 matching over 7 bases. There are 15 residues in the CDR3. The trim removed 4 bases at V and 2 bases at J, leaving 6 bases unmatched. Germline V gene sequence: CDR1 SGHNT, CDR2 YYREEE (reference sequence). The CDR3 loop reads CASSPTGPTYNEQFF. The CDR3 DNA follows: TGTGCCAGCAGCCCGACAGGGCCGACCTACAATGAGCAGTTCTTC.

This clonotype has only one observation. This sequence joins TRBV6-2 or TRBV6-3 and TRBJ2-1, with TRBD1 identical over 11 bases. J gave up 8 bases and V 6 bases, and 9 bases lay outside the gene matches. There are 15 residues in the CDR3. Germline V gene sequence: CDR1 MNHEY, CDR2 SVGEGT. The CDR3 sequence: CASRVWTGGLDEQFF. CDR3 bases: TGTGCCAGCAGAGTCTGGACAGGGGGCTTGGATGAGCAGTTCTTC.

This rearrangement joins TRBV10-1 to TRBJ2-2; 9 positions agree with TRBD1. Germline CDR1 is WNHNN and CDR2 is SYGVQD (reference sequence). V gave up 6 bases and J gave up 6 bases; unmatched junction bases: 17. CDR3 length: 18 amino acids. The CDR3 region is CASRALRDRVVRAGELFF. Written as DNA, the CDR3 is TGCGCCAGCAGGGCCCTACGGGACAGGGTTGTTCGTGCCGGGGAGCTGTTTTTT.

This clonotype was recorded at least ten times. J is TRBJ1-4 and V is TRBV15; D gene uncertain. Germline V lookup: CDR1 LNHNV, CDR2 YYDKDF (reference sequence). This CDR3 is 12 amino acids long. The V end was cut by 2 bases, the J end by 5 bases, with 3 bases between. The CDR3 coding sequence is TGTGCCACCAGCAGATCGAATGAAAAACTGTTTTTT. It specifies CATSRSNEKLFF.

The gene calls are TRBV10-3 and TRBJ2-3; D unclear. V dropped 5 bases and J dropped 5 bases, with 11 bases sitting between them. Germline values: CDR1 ENHRY, CDR2 SYGVKD. There are 13 residues in the CDR3. DNA for the CDR3: TGTGCCATCAGTCCCGAAAACCAAGATACGCAGTATTTT. This translates into CAISPENQDTQYF.